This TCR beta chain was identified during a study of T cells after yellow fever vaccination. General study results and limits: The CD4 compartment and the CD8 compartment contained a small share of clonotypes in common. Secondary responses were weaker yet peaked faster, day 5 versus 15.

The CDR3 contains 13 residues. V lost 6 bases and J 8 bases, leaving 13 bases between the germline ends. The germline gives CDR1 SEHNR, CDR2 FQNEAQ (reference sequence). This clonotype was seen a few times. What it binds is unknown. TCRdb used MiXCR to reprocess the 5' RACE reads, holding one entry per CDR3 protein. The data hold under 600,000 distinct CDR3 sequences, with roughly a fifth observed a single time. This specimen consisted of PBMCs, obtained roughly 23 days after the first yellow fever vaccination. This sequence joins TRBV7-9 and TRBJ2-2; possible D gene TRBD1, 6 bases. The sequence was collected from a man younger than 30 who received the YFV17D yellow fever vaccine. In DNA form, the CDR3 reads TGTGCCAGCAGACTACAGGGCGCGGGGGAGCTGTTTTTT. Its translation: CASRLQGAGELFF.